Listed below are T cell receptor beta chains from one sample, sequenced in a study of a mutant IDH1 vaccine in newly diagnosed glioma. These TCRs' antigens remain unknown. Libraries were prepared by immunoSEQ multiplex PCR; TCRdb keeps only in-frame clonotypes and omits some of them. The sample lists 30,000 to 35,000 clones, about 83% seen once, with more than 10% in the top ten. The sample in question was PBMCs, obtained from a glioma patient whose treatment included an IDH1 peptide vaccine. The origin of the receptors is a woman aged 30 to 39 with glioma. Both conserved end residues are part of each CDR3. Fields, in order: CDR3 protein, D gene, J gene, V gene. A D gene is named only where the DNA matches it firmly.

CDR3: CASIRGDPGDTQYF; D: TRBD2; J: TRBJ2-3; V: TRBV19
CDR3: CASSPGTANTEAFF; D: NA; J: TRBJ1-1; V: TRBV18
CDR3: CASSPTALSYNEQFF; D: NA; J: TRBJ2-1; V: TRBV6-6
CDR3: CASRKGAGRSYEQYF; D: NA; J: TRBJ2-7; V: TRBV5-5
CDR3: CASSGPVPYPFYGYTF; D: NA; J: TRBJ1-2; V: TRBV25-1
CDR3: CASSQWTGGYNEQFF; D: TRBD1; J: TRBJ2-1; V: TRBV4-1
CDR3: CAWKASGASYEQYF; D: TRBD2; J: TRBJ2-7; V: TRBV30
CDR3: CASSPNGGLKAGELFF; D: NA; J: TRBJ2-2; V: TRBV18
CDR3: CASSYHTGELFF; D: NA; J: TRBJ2-2; V: TRBV6-5
CDR3: CAIRGQGDNEQFF; D: TRBD1; J: TRBJ2-1; V: TRBV10-3
CDR3: CASSYVGDQETQYF; D: NA; J: TRBJ2-5; V: TRBV6-5
CDR3: CASSPQGNEKLFF; D: NA; J: TRBJ1-4; V: TRBV18
CDR3: CASSDGLGDIYEQFF; D: TRBD2; J: TRBJ2-1; V: TRBV6-1
CDR3: CASSIPTENSGNTIYF; D: NA; J: TRBJ1-3; V: TRBV7-9
CDR3: CASSQSLAGSSYNEQFF; D: NA; J: TRBJ2-1; V: TRBV4-3
CDR3: CASSLVLQGRETQYF; D: TRBD1; J: TRBJ2-5; V: TRBV18
CDR3: CASQRSRAGANVLTF; D: NA; J: TRBJ2-6; V: TRBV9
CDR3: CASSQDAGGSGNTIYF; D: TRBD1; J: TRBJ1-3; V: TRBV4-1
CDR3: CAISGQSYEQYF; D: NA; J: TRBJ2-7; V: TRBV10-3
CDR3: CASSTGQLNTEAFF; D: TRBD1; J: TRBJ1-1; V: TRBV6-4
CDR3: CASSIRPNTEAFF; D: NA; J: TRBJ1-1; V: TRBV19
CDR3: CASRATGGPTDTQYF; D: TRBD2; J: TRBJ2-3; V: TRBV10-2
CDR3: CASSTQGAEAFF; D: TRBD1; J: TRBJ1-1; V: TRBV5-4